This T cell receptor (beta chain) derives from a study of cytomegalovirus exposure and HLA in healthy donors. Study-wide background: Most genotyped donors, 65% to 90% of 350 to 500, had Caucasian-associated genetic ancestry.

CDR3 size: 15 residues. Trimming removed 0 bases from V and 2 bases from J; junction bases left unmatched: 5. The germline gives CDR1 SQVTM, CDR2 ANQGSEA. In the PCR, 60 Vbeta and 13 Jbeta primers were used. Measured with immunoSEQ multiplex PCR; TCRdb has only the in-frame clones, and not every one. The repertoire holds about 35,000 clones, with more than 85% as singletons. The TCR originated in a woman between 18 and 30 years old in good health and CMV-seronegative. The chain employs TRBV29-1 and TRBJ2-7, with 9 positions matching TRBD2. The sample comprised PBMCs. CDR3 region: CSVEDRRGGTYEQYF. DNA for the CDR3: TGCAGCGTTGAAGATAGGCGGGGGGGGACCTACGAGCAGTACTTC.